The present entry profiles one TCR beta chain with its context. This receptor's antigen is unknown. There are no base qualities to consult, and no much larger clone falls within one base. The sample comes from a study of control samples from healthy donors and cancer patients (TCRdb year 2020). Trimming takes 7 bases from V and 7 bases from J, and the germline ends sit 17 bases apart. The CDR3 contains 14 residues, cysteine and phenylalanine counted. The only DNA kept is the CDR3, 42 bases in frame from the first base. The germline V gene gives CDR1 as MDHEN and CDR2 as SYDVKM. Library prep was done by the immunoSEQ multiplex PCR assay. The table comes from immuneACCESS by way of TCRdb, which keeps in-frame sequences with V and J called. Part of the clones is missing from these tables; in studies checked, under half for an unresolved V gene and the rest for unknown reasons. This sample is represented by about 220,000 clones; 90% to 95% of them were singletons. Roughly 1.6% of the sample is taken by the ten largest.

The clonotype was recovered from a man in his forties or fifties in good health. The sequenced sample consisted of blood. The receptor chain draws on TRBV28 and TRBJ1-5; confidence is insufficient to name the D gene. The DNA sequence reads TGTGCCAGCATCCCCTCAGGTGGCGACCAGCCCCAGCATTTT. This gives the protein CASIPSGGDQPQHF.